This TCR beta chain was captured by sequencing in a study of OX40 agonist ivuxolimab in advanced cancers. Points from the study as a whole: More expanded clones were found, on average, in CD8+ than in CD4+ T cells.

This clone was observed a few times. What it binds is unknown. The CDR3 totals 15 residues. Germline V gives CDR1 LNHDA, CDR2 SQIVND (reference sequence). Trimming removed 6 bases from V and 0 bases from J, with 9 bases in between. Produced via immunoSEQ multiplex PCR; TCRdb's table is partial and in-frame only. Among 75,000 to 90,000 clones listed, approximately 87% were seen once. The chain links TRBV19 to TRBJ2-6; D unclear. The source of this sequence is an adult with an advanced solid tumor such as melanoma, head and neck, liver or kidney cancer. Specimen: CD4+ or CD8+ T cells sorted from blood, collected in a trial of the OX40 agonist ivuxolimab. The CDR3 is CASRKETSGANVLTF. Here the CDR3 DNA reads TGTGCCAGTAGAAAAGAAACCTCTGGGGCCAACGTCCTGACTTTC.